The clone carrying this T cell receptor beta chain was seen a handful of times. Germline CDR1 MDHEN, CDR2 SYDVKM. The CDR3 runs to 15 residues. Germline trimming cut 7 bases from V and 3 bases from J; bases unmatched to any gene: 9. Isolation recovered at least 6 million PBMCs from every sample. The second PCR ran roughly 7 to 12 cycles with a sample-barcoded 5' primer and J-beta primers. Each CDR3 protein is one row after TCRdb ran MiXCR on the 5' RACE reads. Of about 1,000,000 distinct CDR3 sequences in the sample, over 35% were seen once. The data belong to a study of blood T cells in healthy people across ages.

The sequenced material came from blood. The TCR originated in a woman aged 55 to 70 in good health. The rearrangement uses TRBV28 and TRBJ2-4, with 7 bases matching TRBD2. The CDR3 DNA reads TGTGCCAGCAACATCACCCGGGACTACAAAAACATTCAGTACTTC. Protein sequence: CASNITRDYKNIQYF.